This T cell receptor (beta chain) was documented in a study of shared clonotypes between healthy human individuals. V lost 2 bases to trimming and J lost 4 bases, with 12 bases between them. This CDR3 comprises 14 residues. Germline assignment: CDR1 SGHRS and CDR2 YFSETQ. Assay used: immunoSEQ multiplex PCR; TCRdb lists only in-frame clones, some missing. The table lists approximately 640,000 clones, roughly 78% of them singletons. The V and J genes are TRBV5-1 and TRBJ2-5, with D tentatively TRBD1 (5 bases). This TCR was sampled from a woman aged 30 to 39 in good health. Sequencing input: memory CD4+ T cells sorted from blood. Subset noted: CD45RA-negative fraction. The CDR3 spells CASSFGAASETQYF. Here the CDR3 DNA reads TGCGCCAGCAGCTTTGGGGCGGCATCAGAGACCCAGTACTTC.